The rows below give T cell receptor beta chains drawn from one sample of a study of cytomegalovirus exposure and HLA in healthy donors. Clones were read by immunoSEQ multiplex PCR, and TCRdb kept only the in-frame ones, dropping some. The sample includes just under 95,000 clones, under 80% seen only once; the top ten take under 8%. Sequenced input: PBMCs. Receptors were obtained from a man aged 45-65 years in good health and CMV-seropositive. Each CDR3 is given with its conserved first and last residue. Each record gives: CDR3 DNA, CDR3 protein, D gene, J gene, clone size, V gene. D genes are given only for firm matches. Clone size is shown for a subset of rows, as once, few, many or a class of expanded clone.

TGTGCCAGCAGCACAGGGGGGGGCTACGAGCAGTACTTC,CASSTGGGYEQYF,.,TRBJ2-7,once,TRBV7-2
TGTGCCAGCAGCTTAGACAGTTTTGCCGAAGAGACCCAGTACTTC,CASSLDSFAEETQYF,.,TRBJ2-5,.,TRBV7-2
TGTGCCAGCAGTTTTCTCAGAGAGCAGTACTTC,CASSFLREQYF,.,TRBJ2-7,few,TRBV28
TGTGCCAGCAGTGAAGGACTGGCTGCGAACACTGAAGCTTTCTTT,CASSEGLAANTEAFF,.,TRBJ1-1,.,TRBV25-1
TGTGCCACCGCAGGGTCTGGAGGGTGGGGTTCACCCCTCCACTTT,CATAGSGGWGSPLHF,.,TRBJ1-6,.,TRBV7-2
TGCGCCAGCAGCCCTCGCGGGGGGATCGATTCACCCCTCCACTTT,CASSPRGGIDSPLHF,.,TRBJ1-6,.,TRBV4-3
TGTGCCAGCAGCCCAGGACAGGGGAGAAACACCATATATTTT,CASSPGQGRNTIYF,TRBD1,TRBJ1-3,.,TRBV7-2
TGTGCCATCAACGATCCGATAGCGGGGAAGCAAGAGACCCAGTACTTC,CAINDPIAGKQETQYF,TRBD2,TRBJ2-5,.,TRBV10-3
TGTGCCAGCAGCCGTGGGAGGACAGGTGAAGCTTTCTTT,CASSRGRTGEAFF,TRBD1,TRBJ1-1,.,TRBV14
TGTGCCAGCAGCTTAGCGGCAGGGGCTGGGGCCAACGTCCTGACTTTC,CASSLAAGAGANVLTF,.,TRBJ2-6,.,TRBV7-9
TGTGCCAGCAGTTCAGGGACATTACGTGGGACAGATACGCAGTATTTT,CASSSGTLRGTDTQYF,.,TRBJ2-3,once,TRBV27
TGTGCCAGCAGTTACTCTAAGGGGAGGTCTGGAAACACCATATATTTT,CASSYSKGRSGNTIYF,.,TRBJ1-3,.,TRBV6-5
TGTGCCAGCAGCCGCCTCTCCGGGACACTGTCCTACGAGCAGTACTTC,CASSRLSGTLSYEQYF,.,TRBJ2-7,.,TRBV7-2
TGTGCCAGCTCACCAGATACAGGGGCCTACAATCAGCCCCAGCATTTT,CASSPDTGAYNQPQHF,TRBD1,TRBJ1-5,few,TRBV18
TGCGCCAGCAGCCCAAATCAGGGGCTTAATGAAAAACTGTTTTTT,CASSPNQGLNEKLFF,.,TRBJ1-4,.,TRBV5-1
TGTGCCAGCAGTGAGACAGCCGGCCCACTCTATGGCTACACCTTC,CASSETAGPLYGYTF,.,TRBJ1-2,.,TRBV6-4
TGTGCCAGCAGTGAGACAGGGGCCTACGAGCAGTACTTC,CASSETGAYEQYF,TRBD1,TRBJ2-7,.,TRBV6-1
TGCGCCAGCAGTCCGGCCCTGCGTCCTTTGGGGGGGGCTCAGAACGAGCAGTACTTC,CASSPALRPLGGAQNEQYF,.,TRBJ2-7,.,TRBV23-1
TGTGCCAGCAGCCCTGAAAGGGCGGGAATGTTTGAAAAACTGTTTTTT,CASSPERAGMFEKLFF,.,TRBJ1-4,.,TRBV7-6
TGCAGCGTTGAAGATCAGGACAGGGATCCCCAAGAGACCCAGTACTTC,CSVEDQDRDPQETQYF,TRBD1,TRBJ2-5,.,TRBV29-1
TGTGCCAGCAGCGTAGTAAACAATGAGCAGTTCTTC,CASSVVNNEQFF,.,TRBJ2-1,.,TRBV9
TGTGCCAGCAGTTTAGAGGGACAGATACTATACGAGCAGTACTTC,CASSLEGQILYEQYF,TRBD1,TRBJ2-7,.,TRBV28
TGCGCCAGCAGCCAATCGATTGAGTTACGACCCCAGCATTTT,CASSQSIELRPQHF,.,TRBJ1-5,few,TRBV4-1
TGTGCCAGCAGCGTTCGACAGGGGTACACTGAAGCTTTCTTT,CASSVRQGYTEAFF,TRBD1,TRBJ1-1,.,TRBV7-2
TGTGCCAGCAGCTCCGGGTTGTGGAACACCGGGGAGCTGTTTTTT,CASSSGLWNTGELFF,.,TRBJ2-2,.,TRBV7-2
TGTGCCTGGAGTGCCCTGACACGGTTAAGCTCCTACGAGCAGTACTTC,CAWSALTRLSSYEQYF,.,TRBJ2-7,.,TRBV30
TGTGCCAGCAGTTTCAGGGGGCGCAACACCGGGGAGCTGTTTTTT,CASSFRGRNTGELFF,TRBD1,TRBJ2-2,few,TRBV2
TGCAGCGTTGATTCACAGGGCATCGGGGCTTTCTTT,CSVDSQGIGAFF,.,TRBJ1-1,.,TRBV29-1
TGTGCCACCAGCAACTCCCGGAATGAGCAGTTCTTC,CATSNSRNEQFF,.,TRBJ2-1,.,TRBV15
TGTGCCAGCAGCACAACCGGGACAGTGAACACTGAAGCTTTCTTT,CASSTTGTVNTEAFF,TRBD1,TRBJ1-1,.,TRBV6-5
TGTGCCAGCAGCTACGCCGGGACAGGCTATGGCTACACCTTC,CASSYAGTGYGYTF,TRBD1,TRBJ1-2,.,TRBV6-5
TGTGCCAGCAGCTTAAACTCGGCAGGGGGAAACTATGGCTACACCTTC,CASSLNSAGGNYGYTF,TRBD1,TRBJ1-2,once,TRBV7-9
TGTGCCGTGTCTCTAGCGGGGGGTCTTGAGACCCAGTACTTC,CAVSLAGGLETQYF,TRBD2,TRBJ2-5,.,TRBV6-1
TGTGCCAGCAACAACCCCGGGACAGGGGCTGGGGCCAACGTCCTGACTTTC,CASNNPGTGAGANVLTF,TRBD1,TRBJ2-6,.,TRBV7-2
TGTGCCAGCAGCCAAGAGCGAGGATATGGGGCCAACGTCCTGACTTTC,CASSQERGYGANVLTF,.,TRBJ2-6,.,TRBV14
TGTGCCAGCAGCAATAGCGGGGGGGCTAGAGAGACCCAGTACTTC,CASSNSGGARETQYF,TRBD2,TRBJ2-5,.,TRBV7-2
TGTGCCAGTAGGGCCACCCAAAGCTCCTACGAGCAGTACTTC,CASRATQSSYEQYF,.,TRBJ2-7,.,TRBV19
TGTGCCAGCAGCTGGGGACAGACACGCAATCAGCCCCAGCATTTT,CASSWGQTRNQPQHF,TRBD1,TRBJ1-5,.,TRBV5-6
TGTGCCAGCCTAGAAGACTCCGCACCGGGGGAGACCCAGTACTTC,CASLEDSAPGETQYF,.,TRBJ2-5,.,TRBV2
TGCGCCAGCAGCCGAGAGTTGCGGGGGGCATATCCCTACACCTTC,CASSRELRGAYPYTF,.,TRBJ1-2,many,TRBV4-1
TGCGCCAGCAGACCCACTAGCGGGGCCCTCCAAGAGACCCAGTACTTC,CASRPTSGALQETQYF,TRBD2,TRBJ2-5,.,TRBV5-1
TGTGCCAGCAGTGAAGGGGAGGGGTGTGGCTACACCTTC,CASSEGEGCGYTF,.,TRBJ1-2,.,TRBV2
TGTGCCAGCAGTTCTTTTGGGGCGGACGTCACCTACGAGCAGTACTTC,CASSSFGADVTYEQYF,.,TRBJ2-7,.,TRBV27
TGCGCCAGCAGCCCGACAGGGGGCAGGGGGACCGGGGAGCTGTTTTTT,CASSPTGGRGTGELFF,TRBD1,TRBJ2-2,.,TRBV5-1
TGTGCCAGCAGTGATCAGTTTGGGACAGAGGTCTACGAGCAGTACTTC,CASSDQFGTEVYEQYF,TRBD1,TRBJ2-7,.,TRBV6-1
TGTGCCAGCAGCTTAGGGGGACAGGGGTACGAGCAGTACTTC,CASSLGGQGYEQYF,TRBD1,TRBJ2-7,.,TRBV7-2
TGCGCCAGCCCGATCACAGGGGGGAAGAAGACCCAGTACTTC,CASPITGGKKTQYF,TRBD1,TRBJ2-5,.,TRBV4-3
TGTGCCAGCGGTAGTGGCAATCAGCCCCAGCATTTT,CASGSGNQPQHF,.,TRBJ1-5,once,TRBV9
TGTGCCAGCAGCTTGCTGACAGGGGCCGAGCAGTACTTC,CASSLLTGAEQYF,TRBD1,TRBJ2-7,.,TRBV7-9
TGTGCCAGCAGCGAGACAGGGAGCACAGATACGCAGTATTTT,CASSETGSTDTQYF,TRBD1,TRBJ2-3,.,TRBV9
TGCGCCAGCAGCCCAATCTACACAGATACGCAGTATTTT,CASSPIYTDTQYF,.,TRBJ2-3,.,TRBV5-1
TGCGCCAGCAGTCATCTCCGGACTAGCGGGGGGGTCCCAGATACGCAGTATTTT,CASSHLRTSGGVPDTQYF,TRBD2,TRBJ2-3,.,TRBV23-1
TGTGCCAGTAGCCCCATTCTAGCGGGGCCCTACAATGAGCAGTTCTTC,CASSPILAGPYNEQFF,TRBD2,TRBJ2-1,.,TRBV19
TGCAGTGCGCCCCGGGAGGGCGAGCAGTACTTC,CSAPREGEQYF,TRBD2,TRBJ2-7,.,TRBV20-1
TGTGCCAGCAGCTTAGCTATGATACAGGGAGATTACGAGCAGTACTTC,CASSLAMIQGDYEQYF,.,TRBJ2-7,.,TRBV7-9
TGCGCCAGCAGCAGTCTCGGGGGGGCCGGGCGAGATACGCAGTATTTT,CASSSLGGAGRDTQYF,TRBD2,TRBJ2-3,.,TRBV5-1
TGTGCCAGCAGCCAGAATGGGGGATCACAGGGACAGTTCTTC,CASSQNGGSQGQFF,.,TRBJ2-1,.,TRBV14
TGTGCCAGCTCACCTTTTAGCCCCGCAACTAATGAAAAACTGTTTTTT,CASSPFSPATNEKLFF,.,TRBJ1-4,.,TRBV18
TGTGCCAGCAGTTTAGTCACTAGCGGGGGTTTATCCTACGAGCAGTACTTC,CASSLVTSGGLSYEQYF,TRBD2,TRBJ2-7,.,TRBV28
TGCGCCAGCAGCCGCGTCAACTCTGGGGCCAACGTCCTGACTTTC,CASSRVNSGANVLTF,.,TRBJ2-6,.,TRBV4-1